The rows below give T cell receptor beta chains drawn from one sample of a study of immune cell composition in non-small cell lung cancer. Produced via immunoSEQ multiplex PCR; TCRdb's table is partial and in-frame only. Seen here are roughly 1,700 clones, roughly 75% observed once, and the top ten hold 9.9%. The sample consisted of lung tumor tissue. These receptor sequences come from a human donor with non-small cell lung cancer. Both conserved end residues are part of each CDR3. Each record gives: CDR3 protein, CDR3 DNA, J gene, V gene, D gene, clone size. A D gene is named only where the DNA matches it firmly. Clone size is shown for a subset of rows, as once, few, many or a class of expanded clone.

CDR3 protein: CASSIISGKQFF
CDR3 DNA: TGTGCCAGTAGTATAATTAGCGGGAAGCAGTTCTTC
J gene: TRBJ2-1
V gene: TRBV19
D gene: TRBD2
clone size: few

CDR3 protein: CASSQGPRGRQYF
CDR3 DNA: TGTGCCAGCAGCCAGGGTCCGAGGGGGCGGCAGTACTTC
J gene: TRBJ2-7
V gene: TRBV7-8
D gene: TRBD1
clone size: -

CDR3 protein: CSCRDSSYNSPLHF
CDR3 DNA: TGCAGTTGTCGGGACAGCTCCTATAATTCACCCCTCCACTTT
J gene: TRBJ1-6
V gene: TRBV29-1
D gene: TRBD1
clone size: -

CDR3 protein: CASTVGSVNTEAFF
CDR3 DNA: TGTGCCAGTACCGTCGGAAGCGTGAACACTGAAGCTTTCTTT
J gene: TRBJ1-1
V gene: TRBV19
D gene: -
clone size: -

CDR3 protein: CSVLGQGIYNEQFF
CDR3 DNA: TGCAGCGTCCTGGGACAGGGGATCTACAATGAGCAGTTCTTC
J gene: TRBJ2-1
V gene: TRBV29-1
D gene: TRBD1
clone size: -

CDR3 protein: CASSILVVVPYEQYF
CDR3 DNA: TGTGCCAGTAGTATTTTGGTGGTAGTCCCCTACGAGCAGTACTTC
J gene: TRBJ2-7
V gene: TRBV19
D gene: -
clone size: -

CDR3 protein: CASSSPGGPYNEQFF
CDR3 DNA: TGTGCCAGCAGTTCTCCAGGGGGCCCCTACAATGAGCAGTTCTTC
J gene: TRBJ2-1
V gene: TRBV6-5
D gene: TRBD1
clone size: few

CDR3 protein: CASGTSGRPHEQYF
CDR3 DNA: TGTGCCAGCGGGACTAGCGGGAGACCCCACGAGCAGTACTTC
J gene: TRBJ2-7
V gene: TRBV7-6
D gene: TRBD2
clone size: -

CDR3 protein: CASNVAGDGNEQFF
CDR3 DNA: TGTGCCAGCAACGTAGCGGGAGACGGAAATGAGCAGTTCTTC
J gene: TRBJ2-1
V gene: TRBV9
D gene: TRBD2
clone size: -

CDR3 protein: CASSFPDRGTYEQYF
CDR3 DNA: TGTGCCAGCAGTTTCCCCGACAGGGGAACATACGAGCAGTACTTC
J gene: TRBJ2-7
V gene: TRBV21-1
D gene: -
clone size: -

CDR3 protein: CSVRRDTEAFF
CDR3 DNA: TGCAGCGTCCGGAGGGACACTGAAGCTTTCTTT
J gene: TRBJ1-1
V gene: TRBV29-1
D gene: -
clone size: large

CDR3 protein: CASSWTRGANTGELFF
CDR3 DNA: TGTGCCAGCAGCTGGACCCGGGGAGCGAACACCGGGGAGCTGTTTTTT
J gene: TRBJ2-2
V gene: TRBV5-6
D gene: -
clone size: -

CDR3 protein: CASSLFLAGTDTQYF
CDR3 DNA: TGTGCCAGCAGTTTATTTCTAGCGGGCACAGATACGCAGTATTTT
J gene: TRBJ2-3
V gene: TRBV27
D gene: TRBD2
clone size: -

CDR3 protein: CASLPTLAGTDTQYF
CDR3 DNA: TGTGCCAGCCTTCCCACACTAGCGGGGACAGATACGCAGTATTTT
J gene: TRBJ2-3
V gene: TRBV27
D gene: TRBD2
clone size: once

CDR3 protein: CASSSSGVAAYEQYF
CDR3 DNA: TGTGCCAGTAGCTCCTCGGGGGTAGCCGCCTACGAGCAGTACTTC
J gene: TRBJ2-7
V gene: TRBV19
D gene: -
clone size: -

CDR3 protein: CASRRTGAYNEQFF
CDR3 DNA: TGTGCCAGCAGGAGAACAGGGGCTTACAATGAGCAGTTCTTC
J gene: TRBJ2-1
V gene: TRBV6-1
D gene: TRBD1
clone size: -

CDR3 protein: CASSTRQGPGEQYF
CDR3 DNA: TGTGCCAGTAGTACTAGACAGGGGCCAGGCGAGCAGTACTTC
J gene: TRBJ2-7
V gene: TRBV19
D gene: TRBD1
clone size: -

CDR3 protein: CASRPWTGHNQPQHF
CDR3 DNA: TGTGCCAGCAGGCCTTGGACAGGGCACAATCAGCCCCAGCATTTT
J gene: TRBJ1-5
V gene: TRBV2
D gene: TRBD1
clone size: -

CDR3 protein: CASSLASASATYEQYF
CDR3 DNA: TGTGCCAGCAGCTTAGCTTCGGCTAGCGCAACCTACGAGCAGTACTTC
J gene: TRBJ2-7
V gene: TRBV7-8
D gene: -
clone size: -

CDR3 protein: CASNLGDTIYF
CDR3 DNA: TGTGCCAGCAACCTCGGAGACACCATATATTTT
J gene: TRBJ1-3
V gene: TRBV7-2
D gene: -
clone size: -

CDR3 protein: CASSFGTSGSYNEQFF
CDR3 DNA: TGTGCCAGCAGCTTCGGGACTAGCGGGTCATACAATGAGCAGTTCTTC
J gene: TRBJ2-1
V gene: TRBV13
D gene: TRBD2
clone size: -

CDR3 protein: CASSIELAGSHEQYF
CDR3 DNA: TGTGCCAGTAGTATAGAACTAGCAGGCTCCCACGAGCAGTACTTC
J gene: TRBJ2-7
V gene: TRBV19
D gene: -
clone size: -

CDR3 protein: CASSSMLGGTGELFF
CDR3 DNA: TGTGCCAGCAGCTCTATGCTTGGAGGCACCGGGGAGCTGTTTTTT
J gene: TRBJ2-2
V gene: TRBV11-3
D gene: -
clone size: -

CDR3 protein: CASSFRGSSYNEQFF
CDR3 DNA: TGTGCCAGCAGCTTCCGGGGGAGCTCCTACAATGAGCAGTTCTTC
J gene: TRBJ2-1
V gene: TRBV11-2
D gene: -
clone size: -

CDR3 protein: CASSQERGSEQFF
CDR3 DNA: TGTGCCAGCAGCCAAGAGAGAGGCTCTGAGCAGTTCTTC
J gene: TRBJ2-1
V gene: TRBV4-2
D gene: -
clone size: once

CDR3 protein: CASSIPGQGARQPQHF
CDR3 DNA: TGTGCCAGTAGTATCCCGGGACAGGGGGCCCGACAGCCCCAGCATTTT
J gene: TRBJ1-5
V gene: TRBV19
D gene: TRBD1
clone size: -

CDR3 protein: CASRRGLDRAGEQYF
CDR3 DNA: TGTGCCAGCCGGAGGGGCTTGGACAGGGCCGGCGAGCAGTACTTC
J gene: TRBJ2-7
V gene: TRBV6-5
D gene: TRBD1
clone size: -

CDR3 protein: CSARGTEAFF
CDR3 DNA: TGCAGTGCCAGGGGAACTGAAGCTTTCTTT
J gene: TRBJ1-1
V gene: TRBV20-1
D gene: -
clone size: -

CDR3 protein: CASSHSPGTGELFF
CDR3 DNA: TGTGCCAGCAGCCACTCCCCGGGGACCGGGGAGCTGTTTTTT
J gene: TRBJ2-2
V gene: TRBV6-6
D gene: -
clone size: -

CDR3 protein: CASSYDAGVAKNIQYF
CDR3 DNA: TGTGCCAGCAGTTACGATGCGGGAGTAGCCAAAAACATTCAGTACTTC
J gene: TRBJ2-4
V gene: TRBV6-5
D gene: TRBD2
clone size: -

CDR3 protein: CASSLGQPAKASNKAFF
CDR3 DNA: TGCGCCAGCAGCCTAGGACAGCCCGCCAAGGCGTCTAATAAAGCTTTCTTT
J gene: TRBJ1-1
V gene: TRBV5-1
D gene: -
clone size: -

CDR3 protein: CASSNLAGVGYTQYF
CDR3 DNA: TGTGCCAGCAGCAACCTAGCGGGAGTTGGGTATACGCAGTATTTT
J gene: TRBJ2-3
V gene: TRBV9
D gene: TRBD2
clone size: -

CDR3 protein: CSAGDTQYF
CDR3 DNA: TGCAGCGCGGGGGATACGCAGTATTTT
J gene: TRBJ2-3
V gene: TRBV29-1
D gene: -
clone size: -

CDR3 protein: CASSPDTLWDEQYF
CDR3 DNA: TGTGCCAGCAGTCCGGACACTCTCTGGGACGAGCAGTACTTC
J gene: TRBJ2-7
V gene: TRBV28
D gene: -
clone size: -

CDR3 protein: CASSLLAGGPTDTQYF
CDR3 DNA: TGTGCCAGCAGCTTGTTAGCGGGAGGGCCGACAGATACGCAGTATTTT
J gene: TRBJ2-3
V gene: TRBV5-6
D gene: TRBD2
clone size: -

CDR3 protein: CASSPRGGWGGETQYF
CDR3 DNA: TGTGCCAGCAGCCCCCGAGGGGGGTGGGGGGGAGAGACCCAGTACTTC
J gene: TRBJ2-5
V gene: TRBV9
D gene: -
clone size: -

CDR3 protein: CATSRLGLAGVYEQYF
CDR3 DNA: TGTGCCACCAGCCGCTTAGGACTAGCGGGAGTTTACGAGCAGTACTTC
J gene: TRBJ2-7
V gene: TRBV15
D gene: TRBD2
clone size: few

CDR3 protein: CAWRLRLAGHLSYEQYF
CDR3 DNA: TGTGCCTGGAGACTGAGACTAGCGGGACACCTCTCCTACGAGCAGTACTTC
J gene: TRBJ2-7
V gene: TRBV30
D gene: TRBD2
clone size: -

CDR3 protein: CASRPKGTASGNTIYF
CDR3 DNA: TGTGCCAGCAGGCCAAAAGGGACAGCCTCTGGAAACACCATATATTTT
J gene: TRBJ1-3
V gene: TRBV28
D gene: TRBD1
clone size: -

CDR3 protein: CASSLTGTTLNEQYF
CDR3 DNA: TGTGCCAGCAGCTTAACGGGGACTACCTTAAACGAGCAGTACTTC
J gene: TRBJ2-7
V gene: TRBV7-3
D gene: TRBD2
clone size: -

CDR3 protein: CASSLRQGYGYTF
CDR3 DNA: TGTGCCAGCAGCTTACGTCAGGGTTATGGCTACACCTTC
J gene: TRBJ1-2
V gene: TRBV7-6
D gene: -
clone size: -

CDR3 protein: CASSSTGLAGGPDRTDTQYF
CDR3 DNA: TGTGCCAGCAGTTCCACGGGACTAGCGGGAGGGCCGGATAGGACAGATACGCAGTATTTT
J gene: TRBJ2-3
V gene: TRBV28
D gene: TRBD2
clone size: -

CDR3 protein: CASSPTGTGNTIYF
CDR3 DNA: TGCGCCAGCAGCCCGACAGGGACTGGAAACACCATATATTTT
J gene: TRBJ1-3
V gene: TRBV5-1
D gene: TRBD1
clone size: -

CDR3 protein: CASSSTPRNEQFF
CDR3 DNA: TGTGCCAGCAGTTCAACCCCGCGGAATGAGCAGTTCTTC
J gene: TRBJ2-1
V gene: TRBV14
D gene: -
clone size: few

CDR3 protein: CASSIHRGTLLTTGELFF
CDR3 DNA: TGTGCCAGTAGTATCCATCGAGGGACTCTCCTAACCACCGGGGAGCTGTTTTTT
J gene: TRBJ2-2
V gene: TRBV19
D gene: -
clone size: -

CDR3 protein: CASSSLAGGYTF
CDR3 DNA: TGTGCCAGCAGCTCTCTGGCGGGGGGCTACACCTTC
J gene: TRBJ1-2
V gene: TRBV7-2
D gene: -
clone size: -

CDR3 protein: CASSKTGTYTQYF
CDR3 DNA: TGTGCCAGCAGCAAAACAGGGACGTATACGCAGTATTTT
J gene: TRBJ2-3
V gene: TRBV9
D gene: -
clone size: -

CDR3 protein: CASSLGPPGLGPNEQFF
CDR3 DNA: TGCGCCAGCAGCTTGGGACCACCGGGACTAGGGCCAAATGAGCAGTTCTTC
J gene: TRBJ2-1
V gene: TRBV5-1
D gene: TRBD2
clone size: -

CDR3 protein: CASSRNPTGQGRVETEAFF
CDR3 DNA: TGCGCCAGCAGCCGGAACCCGACCGGACAGGGTCGGGTTGAAACTGAAGCTTTCTTT
J gene: TRBJ1-1
V gene: TRBV5-1
D gene: TRBD1
clone size: few

CDR3 protein: CATSRAGGVGVNEQFF
CDR3 DNA: TGTGCCACCAGCAGAGCCGGGGGGGTGGGGGTCAATGAGCAGTTCTTC
J gene: TRBJ2-1
V gene: TRBV15
D gene: TRBD2
clone size: few

CDR3 protein: CASSRTSEGPQYF
CDR3 DNA: TGCGCCAGCAGCCGGACTAGTGAAGGGCCCCAGTACTTC
J gene: TRBJ2-5
V gene: TRBV5-1
D gene: TRBD2
clone size: few

CDR3 protein: CASSYAGAREQYF
CDR3 DNA: TGTGCCAGCAGTTATGCGGGAGCGCGGGAGCAGTACTTC
J gene: TRBJ2-7
V gene: TRBV28
D gene: TRBD2
clone size: -

CDR3 protein: CASSLGGRGRETQYF
CDR3 DNA: TGTGCCAGCAGCTTAGGTGGTAGGGGGCGGGAGACCCAGTACTTC
J gene: TRBJ2-5
V gene: TRBV7-2
D gene: TRBD1
clone size: -